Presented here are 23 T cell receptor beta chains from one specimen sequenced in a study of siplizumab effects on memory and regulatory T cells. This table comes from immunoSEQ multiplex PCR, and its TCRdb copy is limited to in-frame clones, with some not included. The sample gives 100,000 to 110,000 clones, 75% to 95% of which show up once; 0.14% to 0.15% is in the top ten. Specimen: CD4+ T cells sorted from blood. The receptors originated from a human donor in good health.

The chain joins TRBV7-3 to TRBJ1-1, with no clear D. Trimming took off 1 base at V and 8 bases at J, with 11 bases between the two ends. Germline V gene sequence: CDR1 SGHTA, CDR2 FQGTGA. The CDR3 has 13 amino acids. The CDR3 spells CASSLNRGREAFF. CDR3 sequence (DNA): TGTGCCAGCAGCTTAAATCGGGGAAGAGAAGCTTTCTTT.

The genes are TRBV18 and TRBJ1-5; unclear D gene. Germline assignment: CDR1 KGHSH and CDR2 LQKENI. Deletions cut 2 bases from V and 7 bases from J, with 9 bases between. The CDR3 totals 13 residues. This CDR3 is CASSPSENQPQHF. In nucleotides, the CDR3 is TGTGCCAGCTCACCATCAGAGAACCAGCCCCAGCATTTT.

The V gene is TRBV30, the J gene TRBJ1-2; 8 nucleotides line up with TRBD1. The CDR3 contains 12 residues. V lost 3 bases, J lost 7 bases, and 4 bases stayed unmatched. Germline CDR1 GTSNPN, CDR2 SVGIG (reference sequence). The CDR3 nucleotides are TGTGCCTGGAGCGGGACAGGAGGTGGCTACACCTTC. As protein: CAWSGTGGGYTF.

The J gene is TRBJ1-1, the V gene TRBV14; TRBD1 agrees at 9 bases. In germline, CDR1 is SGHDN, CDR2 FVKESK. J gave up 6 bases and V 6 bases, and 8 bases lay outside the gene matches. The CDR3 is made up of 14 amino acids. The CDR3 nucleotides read TGTGCCAGCAGTCACATGGGACAGGGTTCTGAAGCTTTCTTT. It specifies CASSHMGQGSEAFF.

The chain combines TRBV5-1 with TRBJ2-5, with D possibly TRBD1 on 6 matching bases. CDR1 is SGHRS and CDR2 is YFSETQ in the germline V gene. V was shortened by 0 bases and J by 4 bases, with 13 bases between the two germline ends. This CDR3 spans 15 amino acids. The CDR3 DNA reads TGCGCCAGCAGCTTGGCAGGGGTCAGAGCAGAGACCCAGTACTTC. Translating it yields CASSLAGVRAETQYF.

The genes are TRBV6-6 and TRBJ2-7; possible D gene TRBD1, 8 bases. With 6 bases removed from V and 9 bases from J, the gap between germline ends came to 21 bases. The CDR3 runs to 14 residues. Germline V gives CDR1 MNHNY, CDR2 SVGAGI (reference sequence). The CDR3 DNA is TGTGCCAGCAGAGTAAACCGACAGGGGAGGGTGCAGTACTTC. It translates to CASRVNRQGRVQYF.

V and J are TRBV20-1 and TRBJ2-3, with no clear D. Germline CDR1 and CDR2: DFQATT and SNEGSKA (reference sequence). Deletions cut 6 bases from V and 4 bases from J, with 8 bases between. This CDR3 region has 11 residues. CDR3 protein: CSAHKPDTQYF. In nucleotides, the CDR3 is TGCAGTGCACACAAGCCAGATACGCAGTATTTT.

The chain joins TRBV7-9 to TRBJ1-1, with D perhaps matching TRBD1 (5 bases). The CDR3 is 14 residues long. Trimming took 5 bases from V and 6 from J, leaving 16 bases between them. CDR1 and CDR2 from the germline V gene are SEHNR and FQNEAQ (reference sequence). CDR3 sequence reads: CASSPQVTIAEAFF. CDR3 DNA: TGTGCCAGCAGCCCACAGGTAACAATCGCTGAAGCTTTCTTT.

The CDR3 spells CASSLTGFEQYF. In DNA form, the CDR3 reads TGTGCCAGCAGCCTAACAGGGTTCGAGCAGTACTTC. The chain couples TRBV28 to TRBJ2-7, with a tentative D call TRBD1 (6 bases). Looked up from germline, CDR1 is MDHEN and CDR2 is SYDVKM. V was trimmed by 6 bases and J by 6 bases, leaving 12 bases between them. The CDR3 covers 12 residues.

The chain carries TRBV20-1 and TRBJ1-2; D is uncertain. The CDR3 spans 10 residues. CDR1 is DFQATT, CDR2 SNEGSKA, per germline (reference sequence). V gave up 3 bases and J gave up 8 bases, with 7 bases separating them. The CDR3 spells CSASHWGYTF. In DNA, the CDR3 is TGCAGTGCTAGTCATTGGGGCTACACCTTC.

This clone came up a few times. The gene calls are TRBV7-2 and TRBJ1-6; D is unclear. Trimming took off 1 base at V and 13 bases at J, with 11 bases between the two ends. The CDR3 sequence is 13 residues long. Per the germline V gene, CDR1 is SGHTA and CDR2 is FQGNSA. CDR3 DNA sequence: TGTGCCAGCAGCTTAGACATGGGGTCCCCCCTCCACTTT. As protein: CASSLDMGSPLHF.

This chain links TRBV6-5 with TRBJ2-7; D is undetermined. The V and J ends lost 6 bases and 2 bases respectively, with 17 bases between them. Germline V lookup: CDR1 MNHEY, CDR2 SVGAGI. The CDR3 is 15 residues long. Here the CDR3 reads CASRSFPGTAYEQYF. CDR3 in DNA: TGTGCCAGCAGATCTTTCCCGGGTACCGCCTACGAGCAGTACTTC.

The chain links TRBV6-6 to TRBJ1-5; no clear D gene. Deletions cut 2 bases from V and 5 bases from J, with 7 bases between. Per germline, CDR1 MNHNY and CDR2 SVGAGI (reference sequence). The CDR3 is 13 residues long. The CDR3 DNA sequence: TGTGCCAGCAGTTACAGCGGGGATCAGCCCCAGCATTTT. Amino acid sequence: CASSYSGDQPQHF.

The DNA for the CDR3 is TGCGCCAGCAGCTCCGGTTCTGAGCAGTTCTTC. Its protein product is CASSSGSEQFF. This chain uses TRBV5-1 with TRBJ2-1; no clear D gene. The V gene's germline CDR1 is SGHRS and CDR2 YFSETQ. Trimming left V 3 bases short and J 9 bases short, with 7 bases between. The CDR3 sequence is 11 residues long.

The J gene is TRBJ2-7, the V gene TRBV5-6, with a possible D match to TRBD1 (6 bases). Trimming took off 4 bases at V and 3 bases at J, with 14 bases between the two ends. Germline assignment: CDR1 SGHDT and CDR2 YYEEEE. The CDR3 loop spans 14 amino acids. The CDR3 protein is CASSRTGINYEQYF. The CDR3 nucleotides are TGTGCCAGCAGCAGAACAGGGATCAACTACGAGCAGTACTTC.

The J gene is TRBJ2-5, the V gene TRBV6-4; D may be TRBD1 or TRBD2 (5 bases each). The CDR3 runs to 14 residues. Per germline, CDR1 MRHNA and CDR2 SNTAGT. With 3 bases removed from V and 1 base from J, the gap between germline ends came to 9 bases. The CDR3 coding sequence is TGTGCCAGCAGTGATGAGGGGATCCAAGAGACCCAGTACTTC. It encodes CASSDEGIQETQYF.

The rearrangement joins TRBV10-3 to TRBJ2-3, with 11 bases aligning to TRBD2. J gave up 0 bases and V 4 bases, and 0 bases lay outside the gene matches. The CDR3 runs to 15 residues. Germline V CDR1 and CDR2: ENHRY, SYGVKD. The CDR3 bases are TGTGCCATCAGTGGACTAGCGGGGAGCACAGATACGCAGTATTTT. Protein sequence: CAISGLAGSTDTQYF.

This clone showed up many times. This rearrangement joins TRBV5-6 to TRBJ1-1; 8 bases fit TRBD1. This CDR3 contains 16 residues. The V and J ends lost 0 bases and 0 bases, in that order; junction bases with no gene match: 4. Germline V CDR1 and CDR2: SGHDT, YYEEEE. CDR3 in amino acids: CASSLGGQGLNTEAFF. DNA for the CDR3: TGTGCCAGCAGCTTGGGAGGACAGGGCTTGAACACTGAAGCTTTCTTT.

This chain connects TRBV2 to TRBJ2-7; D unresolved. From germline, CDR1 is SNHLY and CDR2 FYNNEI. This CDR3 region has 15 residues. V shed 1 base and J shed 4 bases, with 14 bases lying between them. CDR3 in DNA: TGTGCCAGCAGTGAAGGGGTAGGGTTGATGTACGAGCAGTACTTC. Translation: CASSEGVGLMYEQYF.

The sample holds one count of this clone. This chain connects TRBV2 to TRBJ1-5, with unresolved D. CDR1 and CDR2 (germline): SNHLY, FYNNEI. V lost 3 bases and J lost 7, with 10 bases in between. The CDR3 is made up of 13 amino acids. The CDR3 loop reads CASSEEGSQPQHF. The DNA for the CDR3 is TGTGCCAGCAGTGAGGAAGGGTCCCAGCCCCAGCATTTT.

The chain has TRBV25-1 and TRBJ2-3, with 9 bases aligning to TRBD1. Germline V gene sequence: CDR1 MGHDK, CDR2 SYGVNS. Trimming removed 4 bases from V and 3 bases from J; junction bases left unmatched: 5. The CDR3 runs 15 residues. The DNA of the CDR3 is TGTGCCAGCAGTGCTACAGGGGGCGGGACAGATACGCAGTATTTT. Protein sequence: CASSATGGGTDTQYF.

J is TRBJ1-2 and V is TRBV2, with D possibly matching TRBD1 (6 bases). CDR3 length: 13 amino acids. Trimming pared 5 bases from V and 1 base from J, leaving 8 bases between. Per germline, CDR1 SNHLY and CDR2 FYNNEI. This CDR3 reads CASSSDSNYGYTF. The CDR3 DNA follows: TGTGCCAGCAGTTCGGACAGTAACTATGGCTACACCTTC.

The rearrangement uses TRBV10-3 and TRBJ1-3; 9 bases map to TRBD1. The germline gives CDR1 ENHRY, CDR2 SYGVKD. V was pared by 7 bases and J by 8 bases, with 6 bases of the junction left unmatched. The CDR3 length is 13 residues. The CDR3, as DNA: TGTGCCATCAAGGTGACAGGGGGAGACACCATATATTTT. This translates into CAIKVTGGDTIYF.